A selection of T cell receptor beta chains follows, all from one sample in a study of immune evolution from preneoplasia to lung adenocarcinoma. Only in-frame clones appear in the TCRdb table, and some are missing; sequencing was by immunoSEQ multiplex PCR. The data hold some 4,500 clones, with around four fifths observed a single time. The sequencing input was FFPE minimally invasive lung adenocarcinoma tissue. These receptors originate from a person aged 60-79 years with lung adenocarcinoma. CDR3s include the opening cysteine and the closing phenylalanine or tryptophan. The D gene is left open where the match is weak. Clone size, where shown, is once, few, many, or a class for clones that have expanded.

J gene,V gene,clone size,D gene,CDR3 protein,CDR3 DNA
TRBJ1-1,TRBV7-8,once,.,CASRVGVNTEAFF,TGTGCCAGCAGGGTTGGAGTAAACACTGAAGCTTTCTTT
TRBJ1-1,TRBV13,once,.,CASSPRGRRDTEAFF,TGTGCCAGCAGCCCTAGGGGTCGTCGGGACACTGAAGCTTTCTTT
TRBJ2-5,TRBV29-1,.,.,CSVMGGDGETQYF,TGCAGCGTGATGGGTGGGGACGGGGAGACCCAGTACTTC
TRBJ2-7,TRBV18,few,.,CASSPDQISYEQYF,TGTGCCAGCTCACCAGACCAGATCTCCTACGAGCAGTACTTC
TRBJ2-3,TRBV6-6,large,TRBD2,CASSRTSGRRDTQYF,TGTGCCAGCAGTCGGACTAGCGGAAGACGAGATACGCAGTATTTT
TRBJ2-7,TRBV30,.,.,CAWSVRTNGRMDEQYF,TGTGCCTGGAGTGTCCGGACTAACGGGAGAATGGACGAGCAGTACTTC
TRBJ1-1,TRBV15,.,.,CATSRDRLGGGTEAFF,TGTGCCACCAGCAGAGATAGGCTCGGCGGGGGGACTGAAGCTTTCTTT
TRBJ2-3,TRBV5-1,.,.,CASSLAKDTQYF,TGCGCCAGCAGCTTGGCCAAAGATACGCAGTATTTT
TRBJ1-1,TRBV6-5,once,TRBD1,CASRKGGKNTEAFF,TGTGCCAGCAGAAAAGGGGGCAAGAACACTGAAGCTTTCTTT
TRBJ2-5,TRBV6-1,.,.,CASSRTNPEETQYF,TGTGCCAGCAGCCGGACAAATCCAGAAGAGACCCAGTACTTC
TRBJ2-1,TRBV5-1,.,.,CASRRSTPVNEQFF,TGCGCCAGCAGAAGGTCGACACCAGTCAATGAGCAGTTCTTC
TRBJ2-3,TRBV28,.,.,CASSKKGGATDTQYF,TGTGCCAGCAGCAAAAAGGGGGGAGCGACAGATACGCAGTATTTT
TRBJ2-7,TRBV7-2,.,.,CASSFRDTSIEQYF,TGTGCCAGCAGCTTCCGGGACACCAGTATCGAGCAGTACTTC
TRBJ1-1,TRBV15,.,.,CATSREAIPAFF,TGTGCCACCAGCAGAGAAGCAATCCCAGCTTTCTTT
TRBJ1-1,TRBV10-3,.,.,CAVSSDRNTEAFF,TGTGCCGTCAGTTCCGACAGGAACACTGAAGCTTTCTTT
TRBJ2-1,TRBV6-4,.,TRBD1,CASSARTGGNEQFF,TGTGCCAGCAGTGCCAGGACAGGGGGCAATGAGCAGTTCTTC
TRBJ1-2,TRBV28,.,TRBD1,CASTPAGTGVGNLNTF,TGTGCCAGCACCCCAGCCGGGACAGGGGTAGGGAATTTGAACACCTTC
TRBJ2-5,TRBV11-2,.,.,CASSRGIQETQYF,TGTGCCAGCAGCCGCGGGATACAAGAGACCCAGTACTTC
TRBJ2-1,TRBV4-2,few,TRBD2,CASSPLAGVLGNEQFF,TGTGCCAGCAGCCCCCTAGCGGGAGTCCTCGGGAATGAGCAGTTCTTC
TRBJ2-1,TRBV5-6,.,TRBD2,CAGSLGLAGASEQFF,TGTGCCGGCAGCTTGGGGCTAGCGGGAGCTAGTGAGCAGTTCTTC
TRBJ1-4,TRBV29-1,.,.,CSASTATIEKLFF,TGCAGCGCCTCGACAGCTACCATAGAAAAACTGTTTTTT
TRBJ2-7,TRBV29-1,.,.,CSVEAGLGQGEQYF,TGCAGCGTTGAAGCCGGACTCGGGCAAGGCGAGCAGTACTTC
TRBJ2-5,TRBV29-1,.,.,CSVEILEQGVSQETQYF,TGCAGCGTTGAGATTTTAGAACAGGGTGTTAGCCAAGAGACCCAGTACTTC
TRBJ2-2,TRBV4-1,.,.,CASSQEPFGSGELFF,TGCGCCAGCAGCCAAGAGCCTTTCGGGTCCGGGGAGCTGTTTTTT
TRBJ1-4,TRBV5-4,.,.,CASSLEPRQTQNEKLFF,TGTGCCAGCAGCTTGGAGCCCCGACAGACGCAAAATGAAAAACTGTTTTTT
TRBJ1-2,TRBV29-1,.,.,CSVERHNYGYTF,TGCAGCGTTGAGCGGCATAACTATGGCTACACCTTC
TRBJ2-5,TRBV20-1,once,.,CSAGETQYF,TGCAGTGCTGGGGAGACCCAGTACTTC